This T cell receptor beta chain was recorded in a study of T-cell reconstitution after alpha-beta-depleted transplantation in children. Regarding the study as a whole: T-cell counts and diversity at one year post-transplant came mainly from newly produced T cells.

Preparation of the TCRbeta library was carried out with unique molecular identifiers. TCRdb used MiXCR to reprocess the PCR reads, holding one entry per CDR3 protein. The table lists 440,000 or so distinct CDR3 sequences, over 40% of them singletons. On this clonotype: What it binds is unknown.

The CDR3 contains 14 residues. Germline lookup yields CDR1 KGHSH and CDR2 LQKENI. V shed 0 bases, J shed 10 bases, and the junction held 3 bases outside the gene matches. The chain is built from TRBV18 and TRBJ2-1; 10 bases map to TRBD2. This receptor was taken from a girl aged 2-10 years with aplastic anemia, due to receive a stem cell transplant. The specimen comprised PBMCs, sampled before TCRalphabeta/CD19-depleted stem cell transplant. The CDR3 sequence: CASSPPKLAGEQFF. The CDR3 DNA sequence: TGTGCCAGCTCACCACCAAAACTAGCGGGGGAGCAGTTCTTC.